This T cell receptor (beta chain) was observed in a study of blood T cells in healthy people across ages. Overall study findings and caveats: Relative to aged donors, long-lived donors carried more naive CD4+ cells and displayed higher diversity. CMV status of donors was not determined, possibly confounding expanded clonotype changes.

The sample holds a few counts of this clonotype. Its antigen is undetermined. A second roughly 6 to 11 cycle PCR used barcoded and J-beta primers. TCRdb analysed the 5' RACE reads with MiXCR anew, one entry per CDR3 protein. This repertoire shows fewer than 900,000 distinct CDR3 sequences, 35% to 45% found once; its top ten account for 20% to 25%. CDR1 and CDR2 from the germline V gene are LGHNA and YSLEER. The CDR3 consists of 16 residues. The V gene end was trimmed by 3 bases and the J gene end by 1 base; junction bases not matched to a gene: 9. Donors were systemically healthy Caucasian individuals from Russia aged about 6 to 95 years.

This TCR came from a woman aged 55-70 years in good health. The specimen was blood. This chain links TRBV4-3 with TRBJ2-7; 7 bases fit TRBD2. The CDR3 reads CASSHDWLAVSYEQYF. The CDR3 DNA is TGCGCCAGCAGCCATGATTGGCTAGCGGTGTCCTACGAGCAGTACTTC.